Listed below are T cell receptor beta chains from one sample, sequenced in a study of beta chain features in type 1 diabetes. TCRdb's table, derived via immunoSEQ multiplex PCR, lists solely in-frame clones and lacks some. The sample includes 150,000 to 200,000 clones, about 13% of them seen just once. The specimen was central memory CD4+ T cells from blood. These receptors all come from a woman under 30 in good health. CDR3s include the opening cysteine and the closing phenylalanine or tryptophan. Fields, in order: clone size, J gene, D gene, V gene, CDR3 protein, CDR3 DNA. A D gene is named only where the DNA matches it firmly. Not every row has a clone size; where given, it reads once, few, many or a size class.

- | TRBJ2-3 | TRBD2 | TRBV28 | CASPAGATDTQYF | TGTGCCAGCCCAGCGGGAGCTACAGATACGCAGTATTTT
- | TRBJ1-1 | - | TRBV30 | CAWSVRSGGEAFF | TGTGCCTGGAGTGTACGAAGCGGAGGGGAAGCTTTCTTT
- | TRBJ2-1 | - | TRBV2 | CASSEDYEQFF | TGTGCCAGCAGTGAAGACTATGAGCAGTTCTTC
few | TRBJ2-7 | - | TRBV25-1 | CASSDSGRDDRREQYF | TGTGCCAGCAGTGATAGTGGGCGGGATGATCGACGGGAGCAGTACTTC
- | TRBJ2-1 | TRBD2 | TRBV30 | CAWSPRTSGRSGYNEQFF | TGTGCCTGGAGTCCCCGGACTAGCGGGCGGTCAGGGTACAATGAGCAGTTCTTC
- | TRBJ2-7 | - | TRBV28 | CASTTRGGSDEQYF | TGTGCCAGCACTACCAGGGGAGGGTCCGACGAGCAGTACTTC
- | TRBJ2-7 | - | TRBV30 | CAWSVLHRVHEQYF | TGTGCCTGGAGTGTACTCCACAGGGTCCACGAGCAGTACTTC
- | TRBJ1-5 | TRBD1 | TRBV7-3 | CASSPQEQGEAQHF | TGCGCCAGCAGCCCCCAGGAGCAGGGGGAGGCCCAGCATTTT
- | TRBJ2-2 | TRBD2 | TRBV4-1 | CASSQDLLGLAFTGELFF | TGCGCCAGCAGCCAAGATCTATTGGGACTAGCGTTCACCGGGGAGCTGTTTTTT
few | TRBJ2-3 | - | TRBV6-5 | CASFEGADTQYF | TGTGCCAGCTTCGAGGGGGCAGATACGCAGTATTTT
- | TRBJ2-1 | - | TRBV30 | CAWSVNERSQFF | TGTGCCTGGAGTGTTAATGAGCGTTCGCAGTTCTTC
few | TRBJ2-1 | TRBD2 | TRBV15 | CATSSPPGTSGSSYNEQFF | TGTGCCACCAGCTCCCCCCCCGGGACTAGCGGGAGCTCCTACAATGAGCAGTTCTTC
few | TRBJ2-5 | TRBD2 | TRBV29-1 | CSVGFRGRKETQYF | TGCAGCGTTGGTTTCCGCGGGAGGAAGGAGACCCAGTACTTC
- | TRBJ1-2 | - | TRBV7-9 | CASSPSGPIAGYTF | TGTGCCAGCAGCCCCAGTGGGCCAATTGCTGGCTACACCTTC
- | TRBJ2-7 | TRBD2 | TRBV7-2 | CASSFERGISYEQYF | TGTGCCAGCAGCTTTGAGCGGGGGATCTCCTACGAGCAGTACTTC
- | TRBJ2-7 | - | TRBV5-1 | CASSLDAPGSEQYF | TGCGCCAGCAGCCTTGACGCCCCGGGGAGCGAGCAGTACTTC
- | TRBJ2-3 | - | TRBV6-5 | CASSTRADTQYF | TGTGCCAGCAGTACCAGGGCGGATACGCAGTATTTT
few | TRBJ1-4 | - | TRBV28 | CASTGGVGEKLFF | TGTGCCAGCACTGGAGGGGTCGGTGAAAAACTGTTTTTT
- | TRBJ1-1 | - | TRBV28 | CASSPIRTVYEAFF | TGTGCCAGCAGCCCTATAAGGACAGTTTATGAAGCTTTCTTT
few | TRBJ1-4 | TRBD1 | TRBV7-9 | CASSARQGNSEKLFF | TGTGCCAGCAGCGCCCGACAGGGAAATAGCGAAAAACTGTTTTTT
few | TRBJ2-5 | - | TRBV15 | CATSRVLALAETQYF | TGTGCCACCAGCAGAGTGCTAGCCCTAGCAGAGACCCAGTACTTC
- | TRBJ1-1 | - | TRBV29-1 | CSVASGKTEAFF | TGCAGCGTTGCTTCAGGGAAAACTGAAGCTTTCTTT
- | TRBJ1-5 | - | TRBV7-9 | CASSLAGANSNQPQHF | TGTGCCAGCAGCTTAGCGGGGGCTAATAGCAATCAGCCCCAGCATTTT
few | TRBJ2-5 | - | TRBV7-6 | CASSLGQGNLETQYF | TGTGCCAGCAGCTTAGGCCAGGGAAATTTGGAGACCCAGTACTTC
few | TRBJ1-5 | TRBD1 | TRBV19 | CATGGTGGPAQPQHF | TGTGCCACCGGCGGGACAGGGGGCCCCGCTCAGCCCCAGCATTTT
few | TRBJ1-2 | TRBD1 | TRBV15 | CATSSDRVRGYGYTF | TGTGCCACCAGCTCCGACAGGGTACGGGGCTATGGCTACACCTTC
few | TRBJ2-7 | TRBD2 | TRBV30 | CAWSATRRSGGEYF | TGTGCCTGGAGCGCTACCCGAAGGAGCGGGGGGGAGTACTTC
once | TRBJ1-3 | TRBD1 | TRBV30 | CAWNPRGNTIYF | TGTGCCTGGAACCCCAGGGGGAACACCATATATTTT
few | TRBJ2-7 | TRBD2 | TRBV7-9 | CASSKGLAGPYEQYF | TGTGCCAGCAGCAAGGGACTAGCGGGACCCTACGAGCAGTACTTC